This T cell receptor (beta chain) was identified during a study of blood T cell repertoires in COVID-19. About the research overall: The origin of the acute and convalescent COVID-19 samples was the United States, Italy and Spain. PBMCs, B-cell-depleted T cells, or T cells were the source of the cDNA or gDNA that made up the material.

Original analysis: Reference gene primer amplification gave estimated nucleated cell counts. The data were produced by immunoSEQ multiplex PCR, yet TCRdb's version contains in-frame clones alone and is incomplete. That table gives V, J and clone size, and the DNA gave D and trimming. The sample lists some 140,000 clones, approximately 84% occurring once. Germline V gene data show CDR1 as SGHDN and CDR2 as FVKESK. The CDR3 contains 12 residues. The V end lost 4 bases, the J end lost 5 bases, and 6 bases lay between the germline ends. This clonotype originated in a woman of 80 years or more with acute or convalescent COVID-19. The chain has TRBV14 and TRBJ2-1, with D uncertain. Input material: peripheral blood. DNA for the CDR3: TGTGCCAGCAGCCGTCAGAACAATGAGCAGTTCTTC. It codes for CASSRQNNEQFF.